Below are 24 T cell receptor beta chains sequenced from a single sample in a study of shared clonotypes between healthy human individuals. This table comes from immunoSEQ multiplex PCR, and its TCRdb copy is limited to in-frame clones, with some not included. The table includes around 700,000 clones, roughly 78% detected once. Material for sequencing was memory CD4+ T cells sorted from blood. As for subset: CD45RA-negative fraction. These receptors were collected from a woman in her thirties in good health.

This clone was found a few times. V and J are TRBV5-5 and TRBJ1-5, with D unresolved. Germline V lookup: CDR1 SGHKS, CDR2 YYEKEE (reference sequence). V lost 4 bases, J lost 0 bases, and 5 bases lay in between. The CDR3 spans 13 residues. CDR3 sequence (DNA): TGTGCCAGCAGCCCGAGTAGCAATCAGCCCCAGCATTTT. Protein: CASSPSSNQPQHF. Filled out from reference TRBV5-5 and TRBJ1-5, the complete variable domain reads DAGVTQSPTHLIKTRGQQVTLRCSPISGHKSVSWYQQVLGQGPQFIFQYYEKEERGRGNFPDRFSARQFPNYSSELNVNALLLGDSALYLCASSPSSNQPQHFGDGTRLSIL.

J is TRBJ1-2 and V is TRBV6-5, with a possible D match to TRBD1 (6 bases). Per the germline V gene, CDR1 is MNHEY and CDR2 is SVGAGI. CDR3 size: 14 residues. Trimming took off 0 bases at V and 3 bases at J, with 8 bases between the two ends. The CDR3 here is CASSYSAGDYGYTF. In DNA form, the CDR3 reads TGTGCCAGCAGTTACTCTGCAGGGGACTATGGCTACACCTTC.

Only one count was recorded for this clone. The chain joins TRBV2 to TRBJ1-1; D is unclear. Germline CDR1 reads SNHLY; CDR2 reads FYNNEI. The germline V and J ends were trimmed by 9 bases and 1 base, with 15 bases remaining between them. The CDR3 runs to 14 residues. CDR3 sequence: CARAADGPNTEAFF. In DNA, the CDR3 is TGTGCCAGGGCCGCCGACGGACCGAACACTGAAGCTTTCTTT. Drawing the rest from reference TRBV2 and TRBJ1-1, the complete variable domain is EPEVTQTPSHQVTQMGQEVILRCVPISNHLYFYWYRQILGQKVEFLVSFYNNEISEKSEIFDDQFSVERPDGSNFTLKIRSTKLEDSAMYFCARAADGPNTEAFFGQGTRLTVV.

This clone showed up just once. The J gene is TRBJ2-1, the V gene TRBV30, with 11 bases fitting TRBD2. CDR3 size: 13 residues. Germline V gene data show CDR1 as GTSNPN and CDR2 as SVGIG (reference sequence). The V and J ends lost 8 bases and 5 bases, in that order; junction bases with no gene match: 5. CDR3 region: CARGTSGNNEQFF. Here the CDR3 DNA reads TGTGCCCGAGGGACTAGCGGAAACAATGAGCAGTTCTTC.

The chain combines TRBV7-2 with TRBJ2-1; D assignment may be TRBD1 or TRBD2 (7 bases each). Trimming shortened V by 1 base and J by 1 base, and 17 bases separated the two germline ends. CDR3 length: 18 residues. Per germline, CDR1 SGHTA and CDR2 FQGNSA. CDR3 DNA: TGTGCCAGCAGCTTAGGAGGGGGCGGGAGAATGTCCTACAATGAGCAGTTCTTC. It yields the protein CASSLGGGGRMSYNEQFF.

The V gene is TRBV12-5, the J gene TRBJ1-1; D gene unclear. The CDR3 is made up of 15 amino acids. CDR1 is LGHNT and CDR2 is FRNRAP in the germline V gene. Trimming took 0 bases from V and 7 from J, leaving 15 bases between them. In nucleotides, the CDR3 is TGTGCTAGTGGTTTGGTACTGGGCAGTCACTATGAAGCTTTCTTT. Amino acids: CASGLVLGSHYEAFF.

This chain uses TRBV18 with TRBJ1-2; unclear D gene. The CDR3 contains 15 residues. The germline CDR1 and CDR2 sequences are KGHSH and LQKENI. Trimming cost V 4 bases and J 0 bases, with 12 bases left between them. The CDR3 DNA reads as TGTGCCAGCTCACTTGACGGTGAAGCTAACTATGGCTACACCTTC. Translation: CASSLDGEANYGYTF.

V usage is TRBV10-3 and J usage is TRBJ1-5; weak D call: TRBD1 (5 bases). Germline assignment: CDR1 ENHRY and CDR2 SYGVKD. The CDR3 is made up of 17 amino acids. V dropped 3 bases and J dropped 0 bases, with 15 bases sitting between them. The CDR3 DNA reads TGTGCCATCAGTGAAGGGGACGGACGGCCTAGCAATCAGCCCCAGCATTTT. This codes for CAISEGDGRPSNQPQHF.

The CDR3 is CASSLDYKRNVKGYEQYF. The CDR3 coding sequence is TGTGCCAGCAGCTTGGATTACAAGCGGAACGTCAAGGGCTACGAGCAGTACTTC. The chain recombines TRBV5-8 with TRBJ2-7; D is perhaps TRBD2 (5 bases). V was clipped by 0 bases and J by 3 bases, with 22 bases between them. This CDR3 has 18 residues. The germline CDR1 and CDR2 sequences are SGHTS and YDEGEE.

This chain links TRBV19 with TRBJ2-7; the D gene is possibly TRBD1 (5 bases). V lost 5 bases and J lost 6, with 11 bases in between. The germline CDR1 and CDR2 sequences are LNHDA and SQIVND (reference sequence). CDR3 length: 12 residues. The CDR3 here is CASSPRTSEQYF. The CDR3 DNA reads TGTGCCAGTAGTCCTAGGACATCCGAGCAGTACTTC. The full variable domain, completed using reference TRBV19 and TRBJ2-7, is DGGITQSPKYLFRKEGQNVTLSCEQNLNHDAMYWYRQDPGQGLRLIYYSQIVNDFQKGDIAEGYSVSREKKESFPLTVTSAQKNPTAFYLCASSPRTSEQYFGPGTRLTVT.

The chain combines TRBV4-1 with TRBJ1-2, with D tentatively TRBD1 (5 bases). Trimming removed 4 bases at V and 8 bases at J, with 14 bases between. Germline values: CDR1 MGHRA, CDR2 YSYEKL. CDR3 size: 13 residues. As DNA, the CDR3 is TGCGCCAGCAGCCCCTCGCCCTGGGGCGGCTACACCTTC. Its protein is CASSPSPWGGYTF.

The V and J genes are TRBV6-1 and TRBJ2-5; 9 bases line up with TRBD2. Trimming took 6 bases from V and 7 from J; bases not matched to a gene: 12. Per germline, CDR1 MNHNS and CDR2 SASEGT. This CDR3 is 15 amino acids long. Here the CDR3 DNA reads TGTGCCAGCAGGTTCCCTGGCGGGAGGGGAGGGACCCAGTACTTC. Amino acids: CASRFPGGRGGTQYF.

This clone occurred a few times. Other DNA variants within this sample encode the same CDR3. The rearrangement uses TRBV5-1 and TRBJ1-1; unclear D gene. From germline, CDR1 is SGHRS and CDR2 YFSETQ. The CDR3 length is 13 residues. Between the trimmed V and J ends, which lost 1 base and 1 base, there was a span of 5 bases. CDR3 coding DNA: TGCGCCAGCAGCTTGCGGGGGAACACTGAAGCTTTCTTT. Translation gives CASSLRGNTEAFF.

The CDR3 DNA follows: TGTGCCAGCAACCCCGTGGGCACAGATACGCAGTATTTT. This sequence encodes CASNPVGTDTQYF. The chain has TRBV7-2 and TRBJ2-3; D is undetermined. The CDR3 runs to 13 residues. V was shortened by 7 bases and J by 1 base, with 9 bases between the two germline ends. Germline V gene lookup returns CDR1 SGHTA and CDR2 FQGNSA.

The chain couples TRBV28 to TRBJ2-5, with 8 bases lining up with TRBD1. Trimming cost V 2 bases and J 4 bases; bases outside gene matches: 6. Germline lookup yields CDR1 MDHEN and CDR2 SYDVKM. The CDR3 length is 15 residues. The CDR3 region has the DNA TGTGCCAGCAGTTTACCCCAGGGGGCGGGAGAGACCCAGTACTTC. Translation gives CASSLPQGAGETQYF.

Worth noting for this clone: Because the CDR3's place on the DNA is in doubt, the DNA is left out and the CDR3 is given as listed by TCRdb. This chain connects TRBV19 to TRBJ2-5. The CDR3 is 17 residues long, ends included. The V gene's germline CDR1 is LNHDA and CDR2 SQIVND (reference sequence). CDR3 sequence reads: CASNSGQGGIITETQYF.

This chain links TRBV5-6 with TRBJ1-2, with 8 bases aligning to TRBD1. Germline trimming cut 3 bases from V and 4 bases from J; bases unmatched to any gene: 8. Germline-derived CDR1 and CDR2 are SGHDT and YYEEEE. CDR3 length: 15 amino acids. The CDR3 here is CASSSKDREIYGYTF. The CDR3 nucleotides are TGTGCCAGCAGCTCTAAGGACAGGGAAATCTATGGCTACACCTTC. The complete variable domain, with remaining parts taken from reference TRBV5-6 and TRBJ1-2, reads DAGVTQSPTHLIKTRGQQVTLRCSPKSGHDTVSWYQQALGQGPQFIFQYYEEEERQRGNFPDRFSGHQFPNYSSELNVNALLLGDSALYLCASSSKDREIYGYTFGSGTRLTVV.

This chain uses TRBV7-7 with TRBJ2-3; TRBD1 might be the D (6 bases). Trimming took 5 bases from V and 2 from J, leaving 14 bases between them. CDR1 SSHAT and CDR2 FNYEAQ come from the germline V gene (reference sequence). The CDR3 is 15 amino acids. This chain's CDR3 is CASSLSGHHTDTQYF. CDR3 bases: TGTGCCAGCAGCCTCTCGGGACACCACACAGATACGCAGTATTTT.

The chain links TRBV6-4 to TRBJ1-5; no reliable D call. Germline CDR1 and CDR2: MRHNA and SNTAGT. This CDR3 comprises 13 residues. V was trimmed by 3 bases and J by 5 bases, leaving 8 bases between them. CDR3 amino acids: CASSEGLYQPQHF. The DNA of the CDR3 is TGTGCCAGCAGTGAAGGATTGTATCAGCCCCAGCATTTT.

The V and J genes are TRBV10-1 and TRBJ2-1; 16 nucleotides line up with TRBD2. V was pared by 6 bases and J by 5 bases, with 4 bases of the junction left unmatched. This CDR3 has 16 residues. Germline CDR1 WNHNN, CDR2 SYGVQD (reference sequence). This CDR3 reads CASSAGTSGRDNEQFF. CDR3 DNA: TGCGCCAGCAGCGCAGGGACTAGCGGGAGGGACAATGAGCAGTTCTTC.

The chain has TRBV20-1 and TRBJ2-7; 7 nucleotides agree with TRBD2. CDR1 is DFQATT and CDR2 is SNEGSKA in the germline V gene (reference sequence). CDR3 length: 11 residues. The J segment lost 9 bases and the V segment lost 5 bases, leaving 7 bases of the junction unmatched. The CDR3 coding sequence is TGCAGTGCTCGGCGGGAGAGGTCGCAGTACTTC. This codes for CSARRERSQYF.

The chain joins TRBV25-1 to TRBJ2-1, with D unclear. CDR1 is MGHDK and CDR2 is SYGVNS in the germline V gene. V lost 5 bases, J lost 4 bases, and 15 bases lay in between. The CDR3 is 15 amino acids. CDR3 region: CASSRSADIYNEQFF. The CDR3 DNA reads TGTGCCAGCAGTCGGTCGGCAGACATATACAATGAGCAGTTCTTC.

V gene TRBV7-2 combines with J gene TRBJ1-2; TRBD1 might be the D (5 bases). Germline V lookup: CDR1 SGHTA, CDR2 FQGNSA. V was shortened by 5 bases and J by 4 bases, with 14 bases between the two germline ends. The CDR3 is 14 amino acids. CDR3 DNA sequence: TGTGCCAGCAGCCGCGATCGGGGGGTCTATGGCTACACCTTC. This gives the protein CASSRDRGVYGYTF.

The chain joins TRBV28 to TRBJ1-4; D may be TRBD1 (5 bases). This CDR3 is built from 10 residues. V was clipped by 7 bases and J by 11 bases, with 8 bases between them. Per the germline V gene, CDR1 is MDHEN and CDR2 is SYDVKM. CDR3 sequence: CASKGTKLFF. The CDR3 DNA reads as TGTGCCAGCAAGGGGACCAAACTGTTTTTT.